These 21 T cell receptor beta chains were sequenced from one sample in a study of T cells in Graves' hyperthyroidism and ophthalmopathy. The CDR3 regions of TCR beta were amplified from RNA transcripts. With the HTBI primer set, the TCR CDR3 went through a first round of RT-PCR. One entry per CDR3 protein, called by TCRdb with MiXCR from the multiplex PCR reads. This sample has hundreds of thousands of distinct CDR3 sequences, with about 19% found just once. The specimen was blood. These receptors were taken from a woman between 50 and 59 years old with Graves' hyperthyroidism that later progressed to Graves' ophthalmopathy.

V and J are TRBV10-3 and TRBJ1-1; tentative D call: TRBD1 (5 bases). The V end was cut by 6 bases, the J end by 3 bases, with 14 bases between. Germline lookup yields CDR1 ENHRY and CDR2 SYGVKD. This CDR3 spans 14 amino acids. CDR3 DNA sequence: TGTGCCATCAGCCCCGGGGCCCGGGACACTGAAGCTTTCTTT. It specifies CAISPGARDTEAFF.

This chain links TRBV14 with TRBJ1-4; D unresolved. Germline V lookup: CDR1 SGHDN, CDR2 FVKESK. This CDR3 spans 15 amino acids. V gave up 4 bases and J gave up 0 bases, with 9 bases separating them. CDR3 protein: CASSLRRATNEKLFF. CDR3 sequence (DNA): TGTGCCAGCAGCCTAAGACGAGCAACTAATGAAAAACTGTTTTTT. The full variable domain, in which reference TRBV14 and TRBJ1-4 provide the parts outside the CDR3, is EAGVTQFPSHSVIEKGQTVTLRCDPISGHDNLYWYRRVMGKEIKFLLHFVKESKQDESGMPNNRFLAERTGGTYSTLKVQPAELEDSGVYFCASSLRRATNEKLFFGSGTQLSVL.

The chain employs TRBV27 and TRBJ2-1; a possible D gene is TRBD2 (6 bases). The CDR3 has 13 residues. Looked up from germline, CDR1 is MNHEY and CDR2 is SMNVEV (reference sequence). Deletions cut 4 bases from V and 8 bases from J, with 12 bases between. The CDR3 spells CASSSIWGDEQFF. The CDR3 DNA follows: TGTGCCAGCAGTTCAATCTGGGGGGATGAGCAGTTCTTC.

The V and J genes are TRBV6-1 and TRBJ1-2; perhaps TRBD1 as D (6 bases). This CDR3 region has 15 residues. Trimming pared 6 bases from V and 0 bases from J, leaving 14 bases between. Germline assignment: CDR1 MNHNS and CDR2 SASEGT. The CDR3 DNA reads as TGTGCCAGCAGATCGGGGGGGGCCTCTAACTATGGCTACACCTTC. Its protein product is CASRSGGASNYGYTF.

This clonotype has a count of ten or more. The CDR3 sequence is CASSFGTGDSNTGELFF. DNA of the CDR3: TGTGCCAGCAGTTTTGGGACAGGAGATTCGAACACCGGGGAGCTGTTTTTT. V gene TRBV12-3 or TRBV12-4 combines with J gene TRBJ2-2; 8 nucleotides match TRBD1. V shed 3 bases, J shed 0 bases, and the junction held 6 bases outside the gene matches. The CDR3 extends over 17 amino acids.

Many counts were recorded for this clonotype. This chain connects TRBV29-1 to TRBJ1-2; TRBD1 aligns across 9 bases. The germline gives CDR1 SQVTM, CDR2 ANQGSEA. CDR3 length: 12 amino acids. V lost 3 bases to trimming and J lost 7 bases; unmatched junction nucleotides: 3. CDR3 DNA: TGCAGCGTTGAGGGACAGGGATCTGGCTACACCTTC. Its translation: CSVEGQGSGYTF.

At least ten counts were recorded for this clonotype. The chain joins TRBV18 to TRBJ1-1; D unresolved. CDR1 KGHSH and CDR2 LQKENI come from the germline V gene. Trimming cost V 3 bases and J 6 bases, with 8 bases left between them. The CDR3 is 12 residues long. The CDR3 nucleotides read TGTGCCAGCTCACCTAGGGTAGCTGAAGCTTTCTTT. It codes for CASSPRVAEAFF.

CDR3 protein: CSGDSLNTEAFF. CDR3 sequence (DNA): TGCAGCGGTGACAGCTTGAACACTGAAGCTTTCTTT. The chain uses TRBV29-1 and TRBJ1-1, with D perhaps TRBD1 (5 bases). The V end lost 7 bases, the J end lost 0 bases, and 9 bases lay between the germline ends. The CDR3 covers 12 residues. The V gene's germline CDR1 is SQVTM and CDR2 ANQGSEA.

This clonotype was seen a few times. The chain uses TRBV7-9 and TRBJ2-7, with TRBD1 matching over 12 bases. Germline-derived CDR1 and CDR2 are SEHNR and FQNEAQ (reference sequence). CDR3 size: 14 residues. V lost 5 bases and J lost 6; bases outside the gene matches: 5. Here the CDR3 reads CASSQGQGAREQYF. The CDR3 nucleotides are TGTGCCAGCAGCCAGGGACAGGGGGCGCGCGAGCAGTACTTC.

As to this clonotype: A read error may be the cause here, since a much bigger clone is one base away. This chain joins TRBV7-9 and TRBJ2-7, with 9 bases lining up with TRBD1. With 8 bases clipped from V and 6 bases from J, the junction kept 8 bases outside the gene matches. CDR3 size: 13 residues. CDR1 SEHNR and CDR2 FQNEAQ come from the germline V gene (reference sequence). CDR3 bases: TGTGCCAGCGAGGGGACAGGGTTCTGCGAGCAGTACTTC. Protein product: CASEGTGFCEQYF.

This clonotype has a count of ten or more. The V gene is TRBV3-1, the J gene TRBJ2-3; possible D gene TRBD1, 5 bases. This CDR3 contains 13 residues. With 3 bases removed from V and 5 bases from J, the gap between germline ends came to 9 bases. Germline CDR1 and CDR2: LGHDT and YNNKEL (reference sequence). The CDR3 bases are TGTGCCAGCAGCCAGATTCAGGGAGATACGCAGTATTTT. Translated, it gives CASSQIQGDTQYF.

The chain carries TRBV6-1 and TRBJ1-4, with 9 bases identical to TRBD1. This CDR3 is built from 14 residues. Looked up from germline, CDR1 is MNHNS and CDR2 is SASEGT. Trimming removed 6 bases from V and 7 bases from J; junction bases left unmatched: 6. DNA of the CDR3: TGTGCCAGCAGACCGACAGGGGGAGGTGAAAAACTGTTTTTT. Its translation: CASRPTGGGEKLFF.

In this sample, this clonotype turned up many times. The genes are TRBV20-1 and TRBJ1-5; possibly TRBD1 for D (5 bases). The V end was cut by 0 bases, the J end by 2 bases, with 20 bases between. Germline values: CDR1 DFQATT, CDR2 SNEGSKA (reference sequence). This CDR3 has 18 amino acids. CDR3 loop: CSARDLRGTSVGNQPQHF. The DNA of the CDR3 is TGCAGTGCTAGAGATCTTCGCGGGACTTCTGTTGGCAATCAGCCCCAGCATTTT.

CDR3 nucleotide sequence: TGTGCCAGCAGCTCAACGTCGGGGGATCAGCCCCAGCATTTT. Translating gives CASSSTSGDQPQHF. The chain uses TRBV7-9 and TRBJ1-5; D may be TRBD1 (5 bases). The CDR3 extends over 14 amino acids. Trimming stripped 4 bases from V and 5 bases from J, with 12 bases between. Germline lookup yields CDR1 SEHNR and CDR2 FQNEAQ (reference sequence).

This clonotype was observed at least ten times. This sequence joins TRBV7-8 and TRBJ2-5, with D possibly being TRBD2 (5 bases). This CDR3 is 15 amino acids long. V gave up 0 bases and J gave up 7 bases, with 15 bases separating them. The germline V gene has CDR1 SGHVS and CDR2 FQNEAQ. Here the CDR3 reads CASSLAGVQGGTQYF. The CDR3 region has the DNA TGTGCCAGCAGCTTAGCCGGGGTCCAAGGTGGGACCCAGTACTTC. The full variable domain, with the rest looked up from reference TRBV7-8 and TRBJ2-5, is GAGVSQSPRYKVAKRGQDVALRCDPISGHVSLFWYQQALGQGPEFLTYFQNEAQLDKSGLPSDRFFAERPEGSVSTLKIQRTQQEDSAVYLCASSLAGVQGGTQYFGPGTRLLVL.

Only a few counts were recorded for this clonotype. The chain carries TRBV5-1 and TRBJ1-6, with D maybe TRBD1 (5 bases). The CDR3 has 14 residues. CDR1 is SGHRS, CDR2 YFSETQ, per germline. V was clipped by 1 base and J by 8 bases, with 10 bases between them. The CDR3 loop reads CASSLSRVDSPLHF. For the CDR3, the DNA is TGCGCCAGCAGCTTGAGCAGGGTCGATTCACCCCTCCACTTT.

This clonotype was observed at least ten times. V usage is TRBV3-1 and J usage is TRBJ1-3; D possibly corresponds to TRBD1 (6 bases). V was clipped by 1 base and J by 4 bases, with 11 bases between them. CDR1 and CDR2 (germline): LGHDT, YNNKEL (reference sequence). This CDR3 comprises 15 residues. The CDR3 coding sequence is TGTGCCAGCAGCCAAGGAGCGGGGACAGGAAACACCATATATTTT. Amino acid sequence: CASSQGAGTGNTIYF. Based on the CDR3 plus reference TRBV3-1 and TRBJ1-3, the full variable domain is DTAVSQTPKYLVTQMGNDKSIKCEQNLGHDTMYWYKQDSKKFLKIMFSYNNKELIINETVPNRFSPKSPDKAHLNLHINSLELGDSAVYFCASSQGAGTGNTIYFGEGSWLTVV.

This clonotype was counted between two and nine times. This sequence joins TRBV20-1 and TRBJ1-4, with D maybe TRBD1 (5 bases). The CDR3 extends over 12 amino acids. Germline V lookup: CDR1 DFQATT, CDR2 SNEGSKA (reference sequence). Trimming pared 2 bases from V and 9 bases from J, leaving 10 bases between. The CDR3 nucleotides are TGCAGTGCTAGACAGGGCCGGAAAAAACTGTTTTTT. Residues: CSARQGRKKLFF.

With regard to this clonotype: A much larger clone differs from this one at a single base, so this may be a read error. The V gene is TRBV6-5, the J gene TRBJ1-2, with a possible D match to TRBD1 (5 bases). The CDR3 consists of 15 residues. V was cut by 8 bases and J by 1 base, with 17 bases left in between. CDR1 and CDR2 (germline): MNHEY, SVGAGI. CDR3 coding DNA: TGTGCCAGCGGTTTCCGACGGGGCTTTAACTATGGCTACACCTTC. Translated, it gives CASGFRRGFNYGYTF.

This clonotype was found many times. The chain links TRBV12-3 or TRBV12-4 to TRBJ2-7; no clear D gene. V dropped 3 bases and J dropped 3 bases, with 9 bases sitting between them. The length of the CDR3 is 13 residues. DNA of the CDR3: TGTGCCAGCAGTTTGGGCAGGCGCTACGAGCAGTACTTC. Protein: CASSLGRRYEQYF.

This clonotype has more than one count but fewer than ten. The CDR3 DNA sequence: TGTGCCAGCAGCTTAGATCCCGGGCAGGGGGCCGACATTCAGTACTTC. Translated, it gives CASSLDPGQGADIQYF. The chain has TRBV7-9 and TRBJ2-4, with 8 positions matching TRBD1. This CDR3 contains 16 residues. The V segment lost 1 base and the J segment 8 bases; nucleotides outside the gene matches: 10. Germline CDR1 and CDR2: SEHNR and FQNEAQ (reference sequence).